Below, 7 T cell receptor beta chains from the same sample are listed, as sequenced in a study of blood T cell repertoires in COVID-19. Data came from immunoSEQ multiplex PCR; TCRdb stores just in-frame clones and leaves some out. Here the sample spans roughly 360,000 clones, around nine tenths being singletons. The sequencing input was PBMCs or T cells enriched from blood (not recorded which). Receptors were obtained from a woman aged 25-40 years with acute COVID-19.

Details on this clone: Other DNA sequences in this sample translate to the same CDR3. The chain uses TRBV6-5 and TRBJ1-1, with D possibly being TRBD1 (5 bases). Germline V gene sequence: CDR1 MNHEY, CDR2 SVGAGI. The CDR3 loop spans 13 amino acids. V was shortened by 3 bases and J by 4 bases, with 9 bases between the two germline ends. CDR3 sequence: CASSYVRGTEAFF. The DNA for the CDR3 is TGTGCCAGCAGTTATGTAAGGGGCACTGAAGCTTTCTTT.

The CDR3 sequence is CASSTQNNEKLFF. As DNA, the CDR3 is TGTGCCAGCAGCACACAGAATAATGAAAAACTGTTTTTT. The chain is built from TRBV7-8 and TRBJ1-4; D call uncertain. Germline V gene data show CDR1 as SGHVS and CDR2 as FQNEAQ. V lost 5 bases and J lost 4, with 8 bases in between. This CDR3 is 13 amino acids long. Variable domain in full (rest from reference TRBV7-8 and TRBJ1-4): GAGVSQSPRYKVAKRGQDVALRCDPISGHVSLFWYQQALGQGPEFLTYFQNEAQLDKSGLPSDRFFAERPEGSVSTLKIQRTQQEDSAVYLCASSTQNNEKLFFGSGTQLSVL.

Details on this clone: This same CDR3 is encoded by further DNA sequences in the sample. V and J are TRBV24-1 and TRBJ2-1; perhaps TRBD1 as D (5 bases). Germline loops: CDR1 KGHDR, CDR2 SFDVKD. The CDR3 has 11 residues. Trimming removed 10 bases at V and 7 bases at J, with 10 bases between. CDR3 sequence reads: CATSRVNEQFF. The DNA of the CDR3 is TGTGCCACTAGCAGGGTAAATGAGCAGTTCTTC.

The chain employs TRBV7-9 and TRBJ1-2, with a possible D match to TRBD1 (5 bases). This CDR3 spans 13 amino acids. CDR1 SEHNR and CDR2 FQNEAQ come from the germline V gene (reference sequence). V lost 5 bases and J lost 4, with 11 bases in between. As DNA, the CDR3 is TGTGCCAGCAGCCCAGGGTCTGCCTATGGCTACACCTTC. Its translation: CASSPGSAYGYTF.

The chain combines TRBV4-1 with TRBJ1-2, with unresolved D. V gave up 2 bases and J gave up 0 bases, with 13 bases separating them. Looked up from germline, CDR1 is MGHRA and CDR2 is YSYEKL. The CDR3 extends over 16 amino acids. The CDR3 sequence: CASSQPTGRTNYGYTF. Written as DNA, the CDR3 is TGCGCCAGCAGCCAACCAACCGGGAGGACTAACTATGGCTACACCTTC.

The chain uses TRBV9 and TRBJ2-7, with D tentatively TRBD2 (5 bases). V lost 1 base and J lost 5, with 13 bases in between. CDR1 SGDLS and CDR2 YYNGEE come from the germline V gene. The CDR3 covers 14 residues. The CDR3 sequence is CASSVFTEGDEQYF. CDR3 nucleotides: TGTGCCAGCAGCGTATTTACAGAGGGAGACGAGCAGTACTTC.

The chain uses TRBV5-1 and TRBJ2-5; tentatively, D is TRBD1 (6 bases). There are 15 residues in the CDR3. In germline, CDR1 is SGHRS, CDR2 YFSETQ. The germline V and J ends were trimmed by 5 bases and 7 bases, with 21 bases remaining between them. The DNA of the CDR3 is TGCGCCAGCAGGAAGGCAGGGGAGTTGGGGAGGACCCAGTACTTC. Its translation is CASRKAGELGRTQYF.